The clone carrying this T cell receptor (beta chain) was seen ten or more times. No antigen is known for it. As the template, RNA transcripts were used to amplify TCR beta CDR3 regions. An initial RT-PCR round employing HTBI primers preceded a second-round multiplex PCR. TCRdb reanalysed the multiplex PCR reads using MiXCR and keeps one entry per CDR3 protein. Counted here are 340,000 or so distinct CDR3 sequences, 15% to 20% occurring once; the ten biggest clones make up approximately 13%. This specimen comes from a study of Graves' ophthalmopathy and Graves' hyperthyroidism. General study findings and limits: Progression of ophthalmopathy was predicted by the model with 60% to 71% sensitivity and just over 72% specificity.

The CDR3 length is 18 residues. Germline CDR1 is MRHNA and CDR2 is SNTAGT. V was pared by 7 bases and J by 5 bases, with 18 bases of the junction left unmatched. This chain uses TRBV6-4 with TRBJ2-5; 11 bases agree with TRBD2. The clonotype comes from an adult man with Graves' ophthalmopathy. Sample: peripheral blood. This CDR3 is CASKPRTVVAGGRETQYF. Here the CDR3 DNA reads TGTGCCAGCAAACCCCGAACGGTGGTAGCGGGGGGGCGTGAGACCCAGTACTTC.